This TCR beta chain is from a study of cytomegalovirus exposure and HLA in healthy donors. Nominally healthy donors were sampled, though unrecorded immune exposures were likely. The CDR3 totals 16 residues. V was clipped by 1 base and J by 2 bases, with 12 bases between them. As for this clone: Its target is unknown.

Regarding the study as a whole: In most subjects, TCR beta sequences reportedly gave accurate predictions of HLA-A and HLA-B alleles.

Primers for the PCR totalled 60 Vbeta and 13 Jbeta. This table comes from immunoSEQ multiplex PCR, and its TCRdb copy is limited to in-frame clones, with some not included. Here the sample spans roughly 230,000 clones, 85% being singletons. The sequenced sample consisted of PBMCs. This clonotype was sampled from a girl aged 2 to 10 in good health and CMV-seronegative. The chain joins TRBV5-3 to TRBJ2-2; D not resolved. TRBV5-3 belongs to the ORF category, with a function that is uncertain. The CDR3 region is CARSLIARINTGELFF. CDR3 coding DNA: TGTGCCAGAAGCTTGATTGCTAGAATAAACACCGGGGAGCTGTTTTTT.